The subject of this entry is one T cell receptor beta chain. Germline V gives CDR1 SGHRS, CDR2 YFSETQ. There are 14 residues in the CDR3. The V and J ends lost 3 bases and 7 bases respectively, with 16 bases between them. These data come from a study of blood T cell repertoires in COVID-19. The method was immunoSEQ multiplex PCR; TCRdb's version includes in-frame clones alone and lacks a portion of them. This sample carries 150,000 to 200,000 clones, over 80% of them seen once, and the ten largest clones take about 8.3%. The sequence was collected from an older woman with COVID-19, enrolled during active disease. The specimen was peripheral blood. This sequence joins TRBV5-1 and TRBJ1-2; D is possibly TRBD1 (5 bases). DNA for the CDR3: TGCGCCAGCAGCTCGTCGGAGCAGGGCGTTGGCTACACCTTC. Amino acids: CASSSSEQGVGYTF.